This T cell receptor beta chain was recorded in a study of T cells in localized non-small cell lung cancer. Study-wide results and caveats: Adjacent lung exhibited a median of 57 among the 100 most abundant tumor clones.

The CDR3 is 14 residues long. Per germline, CDR1 SQVTM and CDR2 ANQGSEA. V was pared by 0 bases and J by 0 bases, with 6 bases between. This clone appeared once. Its antigen is not known. TCRdb's table, derived via immunoSEQ multiplex PCR, lists solely in-frame clones and lacks some. This table holds tens of thousands of clones, about 92% found once. The clonotype comes from an older female donor with stage I lung adenocarcinoma. This chain uses TRBV29-1 with TRBJ1-3; D is undetermined. The sequencing here drew on peripheral blood, taken before any cancer treatment. Here the CDR3 reads CSVEDVPSGNTIYF. CDR3 DNA: TGCAGCGTTGAAGATGTCCCCTCTGGAAACACCATATATTTT. Complete variable domain (other parts from reference TRBV29-1 and TRBJ1-3): SAVISQKPSRDICQRGTSLTIQCQVDSQVTMMFWYRQQPGQSLTLIATANQGSEATYESGFVIDKFPISRPNLTFSTLTVSNMSPEDSSIYLCSVEDVPSGNTIYFGEGSWLTVV.